Shown below are 17 T cell receptor beta chains from a single sample sequenced in a study of blood T cells in healthy people across ages (dated by TCRdb to between 2014 and 2017). Library prep was done by 5' RACE. Sequencing used an Illumina HiSeq 2500. The second PCR ran for roughly 6 to 11 cycles and used a J-beta primer mix along with a sample-barcoded 5' primer. TCRdb passed the public sequencing reads through fastp at Q25 and MiXCR, retaining productive beta sequences. Every entry covers one CDR3 protein and lists the most common genes and DNA from its rows. For this sample the table gives 1.5 million to 2 million distinct CDR3 sequences, of which 34% were detected only once. Clones ranked in the top ten supply approximately 11% of the sample. Input material: blood. These receptor sequences come from a woman in her thirties in good health.

The chain is built from TRBV12-3 or TRBV12-4 and TRBJ1-5; 8 positions match TRBD1. The ends lost 4 bases at V and 7 bases at J; junction bases unmatched: 6. This CDR3 region has 14 residues. CDR3: CASSSPDRAQPQHF. CDR3 coding DNA: TGTGCCAGCAGTTCACCGGACAGGGCGCAGCCCCAGCATTTT.

V gene TRBV9 combines with J gene TRBJ2-5; tentatively, D is TRBD1 or TRBD2 (6 bases each). In germline, CDR1 is SGDLS, CDR2 YYNGEE. The CDR3 consists of 14 residues. Between the trimmed V and J ends, which lost 3 bases and 5 bases, there was a span of 14 bases. The CDR3 sequence is CASSGGQGRETQYF. The CDR3 DNA is TGTGCCAGCAGCGGGGGGCAGGGGAGGGAGACCCAGTACTTC.

V and J are TRBV5-1 and TRBJ2-5, with a weak D call TRBD2 (5 bases). This CDR3 is 14 amino acids long. V gave up 5 bases and J gave up 1 base, with 12 bases separating them. Germline V gene sequence: CDR1 SGHRS, CDR2 YFSETQ. This CDR3 is CASRVIASQETQYF. CDR3 bases: TGCGCCAGCAGGGTGATAGCGTCCCAAGAGACCCAGTACTTC.

The chain couples TRBV7-9 to TRBJ2-7, with D possibly TRBD2 on 5 matching bases. Germline CDR1 reads SEHNR; CDR2 reads FQNEAQ (reference sequence). The CDR3 extends over 15 amino acids. Trimming took 6 bases from V and 2 from J, leaving 17 bases between them. The CDR3 coding sequence is TGTGCCAGCAGTACCGACACTAGAGTTCCCTACGAGCAGTACTTC. This gives the protein CASSTDTRVPYEQYF.

This clonotype was counted only a few times. The V call is TRBV15, the J call TRBJ2-3; D is possibly TRBD2 (6 bases). Germline V gene lookup returns CDR1 LNHNV and CDR2 YYDKDF (reference sequence). This CDR3 is 14 amino acids long. V gave up 3 bases and J gave up 2 bases, with 9 bases separating them. The CDR3 nucleotides are TGTGCCACCAGCAGCGGGGGACTCACAGATACGCAGTATTTT. Protein sequence: CATSSGGLTDTQYF.

A remark on this clonotype: One end of the junction fails to match germline, which may point to a read error. This chain links TRBV5-6 with TRBJ2-3; D ambiguous. Per the germline V gene, CDR1 is SGHDT and CDR2 is YYEEEE. The CDR3 is 15 amino acids. DNA of the CDR3: TGTGCCAGCACCTTGGGGTGGAGAGACACAGATACGCAGTATTTT. This gives the protein CASTLGWRDTDTQYF.

This chain connects TRBV7-8 to TRBJ1-1, with 7 bases that match TRBD1. The germline CDR1 and CDR2 sequences are SGHVS and FQNEAQ. The CDR3 is 14 amino acids. V trimming: 5 bases; J trimming: 4 bases; junction bases outside the gene matches: 7. As DNA, the CDR3 is TGTGCCAGCAGCCCCCTTAGACAGGGCACTGAAGCTTTCTTT. The encoded protein is CASSPLRQGTEAFF.

The genes are TRBV9 and TRBJ2-7, with D maybe TRBD1 (6 bases). Trimming pared 4 bases from V and 4 bases from J, leaving 15 bases between. The germline V gene encodes CDR1 SGDLS and CDR2 YYNGEE. CDR3 length: 14 amino acids. In DNA form, the CDR3 reads TGTGCCAGCAGCCCAGAGAACAGGGCATACGAGCAGTACTTC. It is translated as CASSPENRAYEQYF. Using reference TRBV9 and TRBJ2-7 for the parts outside the CDR3, the full variable domain is DSGVTQTPKHLITATGQRVTLRCSPRSGDLSVYWYQQSLDQGLQFLIQYYNGEERAKGNILERFSAQQFPDLHSELNLSSLELGDSALYFCASSPENRAYEQYFGPGTRLTVT.

This clonotype was recorded many times. This chain joins TRBV20-1 and TRBJ2-7; D uncertain. CDR1 is DFQATT and CDR2 is SNEGSKA in the germline V gene (reference sequence). The V gene lost 0 bases and the J gene lost 3 bases, with 12 bases spanning the gap. The CDR3 loop spans 14 amino acids. The CDR3 DNA reads TGCAGTGCTAGAGATCCGCAGAGATACTACGAGCAGTACTTC. Translated, it gives CSARDPQRYYEQYF.

This rearrangement joins TRBV3-1 to TRBJ2-1; 7 nucleotides line up with TRBD2. This CDR3 contains 15 residues. The J segment lost 4 bases and the V segment lost 5 bases, leaving 8 bases of the junction unmatched. Germline V gene data show CDR1 as LGHDT and CDR2 as YNNKEL (reference sequence). Written as DNA, the CDR3 is TGTGCCAGCAGCGCCCGGGACTATAAGTACAATGAGCAGTTCTTC. It yields the protein CASSARDYKYNEQFF.

The chain uses TRBV5-1 and TRBJ1-2; D remains unclear. The CDR3 extends over 18 amino acids. Germline V lookup: CDR1 SGHRS, CDR2 YFSETQ. Trimming stripped 4 bases from V and 4 bases from J, with 26 bases between. The CDR3 nucleotides are TGCGCCAGCAGCCTCGGCGGATTGGGTGGAGGCGGGTCCTATGGCTACACCTTC. Its protein is CASSLGGLGGGGSYGYTF.

Comment on this clonotype: A much larger clone lies a single base off, so this may be a read error. This chain links TRBV5-1 with TRBJ1-2; TRBD1 is a possible D gene (6 bases). Germline assignment: CDR1 SGHRS and CDR2 YFSETQ. V was clipped by 3 bases and J by 2 bases, with 11 bases between them. CDR3 length: 14 amino acids. The DNA of the CDR3 is TGCGCCAGCAGCTGGGGGGCCTCGAACTATGGCTACACCTTC. Its protein product is CASSWGASNYGYTF.

This clonotype occurred once. The chain links TRBV20-1 to TRBJ1-1; D is unclear. CDR1 DFQATT and CDR2 SNEGSKA come from the germline V gene (reference sequence). With 1 base removed from V and 3 bases from J, the gap between germline ends came to 9 bases. This CDR3 has 13 amino acids. CDR3 DNA sequence: TGCAGTGCTAGAGGGAGGGTTCACACTGAAGCTTTCTTT. Amino acids: CSARGRVHTEAFF.

The genes are TRBV6-1 and TRBJ2-2; TRBD2 matches 7 bases. CDR3 length: 15 amino acids. CDR1 and CDR2 from the germline V gene are MNHNS and SASEGT. The V gene end was trimmed by 10 bases and the J gene end by 8 bases; junction bases not matched to a gene: 16. CDR3 DNA: TGTGCCATCACGCGGGGGTCACCCGAGGCTGGGGAGCTGTTTTTT. Its protein is CAITRGSPEAGELFF.

J is TRBJ1-4 and V is TRBV15; D unclear. V was clipped by 5 bases and J by 8 bases, with 9 bases between them. The CDR3 consists of 12 residues. CDR1 and CDR2 (germline): LNHNV, YYDKDF (reference sequence). The CDR3 bases are TGTGCCACCAGCCCCTCCGGGGAAAAACTGTTTTTT. Amino acids: CATSPSGEKLFF.

The chain joins TRBV11-2 to TRBJ2-5; D not certain. There are 13 residues in the CDR3. Trimming took 6 bases from V and 2 from J, leaving 10 bases between them. Looked up from germline, CDR1 is SGHAT and CDR2 is FQNNGV. The CDR3 reads CASRSQLQETQYF. In DNA form, the CDR3 reads TGTGCCAGCAGATCACAGCTTCAAGAGACCCAGTACTTC.

The chain carries TRBV9 and TRBJ2-1, with a tentative D call TRBD2 (6 bases). Germline-derived CDR1 and CDR2 are SGDLS and YYNGEE. The CDR3 spans 16 residues. Trimming removed 4 bases at V and 5 bases at J, with 19 bases between. The CDR3 loop is CASSPRGADLNNEQFF. DNA for the CDR3: TGTGCCAGCAGCCCCCGCGGGGCGGACCTAAACAATGAGCAGTTCTTC.